This TCR beta chain derives from a study of OX40 agonist ivuxolimab in advanced cancers. For this clone: Its antigen is not identified.

Study findings and constraints: CD8+ T cells averaged more expanded clones than CD4+.

The method was immunoSEQ multiplex PCR; TCRdb's version includes in-frame clones alone and lacks a portion of them. Here the sample spans tens of thousands of clones, approximately 80% being singletons. Per the germline V gene, CDR1 is LNHNV and CDR2 is YYDKDF (reference sequence). V was trimmed by 1 base and J by 3 bases, leaving 17 bases between them. This CDR3 has 17 residues. The chain is built from TRBV15 and TRBJ2-3, with D maybe TRBD2 (7 bases). This receptor was identified in an adult with an advanced solid tumor such as melanoma, head and neck, liver or kidney cancer. The material was CD4+ or CD8+ T cells sorted from blood, obtained in a trial of the OX40 agonist ivuxolimab. DNA of the CDR3: TGTGCCACCAGCAGAGGACATGCGGGGGCAAGAACAGATACGCAGTATTTT. Protein product: CATSRGHAGARTDTQYF.